These T cell receptor beta chains were read from a single sample in a study of blood T cell repertoires in COVID-19. Assay: immunoSEQ multiplex PCR; the TCRdb copy retains only in-frame clones and omits some. There are around 150,000 clones in the sample; 70% to 90% occur only once, and 1.1% lies in the top ten. The sample was peripheral blood. These receptors were obtained from a man in his forties or fifties with acute or convalescent COVID-19. Each CDR3 is given with its conserved first and last residue. D genes are given only for firm matches. Only part of the rows carry a size: once, few, many, or a class if the clone is expanded.

-	-	TRBV2	TRBJ2-2	CASRVGAGELFF	TGTGCCAGCAGGGTTGGAGCCGGGGAGCTGTTTTTT
TRBD1	-	TRBV10-3	TRBJ1-1	CAISGTGTGGTEAFF	TGTGCCATCAGTGGGACAGGGACGGGGGGCACTGAAGCTTTCTTT
-	-	TRBV7-2	TRBJ2-1	CASSLRGSAYNEQFF	TGTGCCAGCAGCTTAAGAGGGTCTGCCTACAATGAGCAGTTCTTC
TRBD2	-	TRBV6-5	TRBJ2-5	CASSLQRGGQETQYF	TGTGCCAGCAGTTTGCAGCGGGGGGGTCAAGAGACCCAGTACTTC
-	-	TRBV5-1	TRBJ1-4	CASSFGGPNEKLFF	TGCGCCAGCAGCTTTGGGGGCCCCAATGAAAAACTGTTTTTT
TRBD1	-	TRBV9	TRBJ2-1	CASSVGTGMGHEQFF	TGTGCCAGCAGCGTCGGGACAGGGATGGGCCATGAGCAGTTCTTC
-	once	TRBV29-1	TRBJ2-7	CSVSGGLSYEQYF	TGCAGCGTCAGCGGAGGCCTTTCCTACGAGCAGTACTTC
-	-	TRBV7-6	TRBJ2-1	CASSLIGRGLGNEQFF	TGTGCCAGCAGCCTGATAGGGCGGGGTCTTGGTAATGAGCAGTTCTTC
-	-	TRBV5-1	TRBJ1-2	CASSLVPDYGYTF	TGCGCCAGCAGCTTGGTCCCTGACTATGGCTACACCTTC
-	-	TRBV7-4	TRBJ1-1	CASSLGGGRLMNTEAFF	TGTGCCAGCAGCTTAGGTGGGGGCCGGCTTATGAACACTGAAGCTTTCTTT
-	-	TRBV28	TRBJ2-5	CASSSHRGGQETQYF	TGTGCCAGCAGTTCCCACCGAGGTGGGCAAGAGACCCAGTACTTC
TRBD1	-	TRBV10-3	TRBJ1-2	CAIWRGQGDSRGYTF	TGTGCCATCTGGAGGGGACAGGGGGACTCTAGAGGCTACACCTTC
TRBD1	-	TRBV6-5	TRBJ1-2	CASSYSGGDGYTF	TGTGCCAGCAGTTACTCAGGGGGCGATGGCTACACCTTC